This T cell receptor (beta chain) was identified in a study of human T cells and chemical hapten exposure. Study-level points and caveats: As patch test score rose, PT1 expanded TCR counts tended to rise as well.

A single record per CDR3 protein comes from TCRdb applying MiXCR to the RACE reads. This table holds some 300,000 distinct CDR3 sequences, about 5% found once. The sample's time point: pre-sensitization, week 0. Treatment denoted: therapeutic diphenylcyclopropenone sensitization with weekly scalp DPC. Blood collection happened ahead of applying each patch test. This clonotype came up many times. Its antigen is unidentified. The sequence was collected from a woman between 18 and 29 years old with alopecia areata. Some clones in this sample may be carry-over from other donors' samples. Sequenced material: whole blood, taken in connection with sensitization to the hapten diphenylcyclopropenone (DPC).

CDR3 sequence reads: CASSLADRVAAEAFF. Here the CDR3 DNA reads TGTGCCAGCAGTTTGGCCGACAGGGTAGCCGCTGAAGCTTTCTTT. The rearrangement joins TRBV12-3 or TRBV12-4 to TRBJ1-1; 7 nucleotides align to TRBD1. This CDR3 has 15 amino acids. The V segment lost 3 bases and the J segment 6 bases; nucleotides outside the gene matches: 10.